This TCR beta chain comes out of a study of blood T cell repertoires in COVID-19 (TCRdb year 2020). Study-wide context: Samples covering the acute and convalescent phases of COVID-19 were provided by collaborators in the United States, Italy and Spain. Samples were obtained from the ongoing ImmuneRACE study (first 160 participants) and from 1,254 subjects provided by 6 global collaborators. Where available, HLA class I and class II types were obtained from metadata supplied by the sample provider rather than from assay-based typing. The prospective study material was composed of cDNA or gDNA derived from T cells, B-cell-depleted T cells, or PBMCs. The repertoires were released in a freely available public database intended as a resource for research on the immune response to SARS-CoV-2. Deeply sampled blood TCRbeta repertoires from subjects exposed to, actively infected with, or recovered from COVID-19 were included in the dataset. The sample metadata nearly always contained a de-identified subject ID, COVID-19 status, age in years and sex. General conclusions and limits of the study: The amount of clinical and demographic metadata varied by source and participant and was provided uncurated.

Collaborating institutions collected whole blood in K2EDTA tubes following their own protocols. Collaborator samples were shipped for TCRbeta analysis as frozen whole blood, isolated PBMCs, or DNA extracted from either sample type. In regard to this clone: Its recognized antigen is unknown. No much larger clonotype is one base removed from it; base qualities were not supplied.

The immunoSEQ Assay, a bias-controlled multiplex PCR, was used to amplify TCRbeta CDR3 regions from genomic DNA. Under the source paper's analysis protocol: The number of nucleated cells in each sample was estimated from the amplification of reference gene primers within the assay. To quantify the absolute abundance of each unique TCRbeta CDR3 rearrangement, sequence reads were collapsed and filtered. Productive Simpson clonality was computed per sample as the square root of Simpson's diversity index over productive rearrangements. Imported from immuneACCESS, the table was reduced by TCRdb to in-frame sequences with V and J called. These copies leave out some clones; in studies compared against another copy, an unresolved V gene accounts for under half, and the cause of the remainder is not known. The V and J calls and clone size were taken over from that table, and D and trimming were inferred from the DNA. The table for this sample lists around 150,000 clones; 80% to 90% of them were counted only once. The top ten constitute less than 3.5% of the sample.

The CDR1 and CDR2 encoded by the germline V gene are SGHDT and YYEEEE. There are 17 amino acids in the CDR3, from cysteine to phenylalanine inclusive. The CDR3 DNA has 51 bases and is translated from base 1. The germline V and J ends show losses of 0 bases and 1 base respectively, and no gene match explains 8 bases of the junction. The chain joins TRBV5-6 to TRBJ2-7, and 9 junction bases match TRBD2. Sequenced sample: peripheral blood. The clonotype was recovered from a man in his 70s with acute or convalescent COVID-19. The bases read TGTGCCAGCAGCTTGGAAGGGGTAGCGGGAGAATCCTACGAGCAGTACTTC. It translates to CASSLEGVAGESYEQYF.